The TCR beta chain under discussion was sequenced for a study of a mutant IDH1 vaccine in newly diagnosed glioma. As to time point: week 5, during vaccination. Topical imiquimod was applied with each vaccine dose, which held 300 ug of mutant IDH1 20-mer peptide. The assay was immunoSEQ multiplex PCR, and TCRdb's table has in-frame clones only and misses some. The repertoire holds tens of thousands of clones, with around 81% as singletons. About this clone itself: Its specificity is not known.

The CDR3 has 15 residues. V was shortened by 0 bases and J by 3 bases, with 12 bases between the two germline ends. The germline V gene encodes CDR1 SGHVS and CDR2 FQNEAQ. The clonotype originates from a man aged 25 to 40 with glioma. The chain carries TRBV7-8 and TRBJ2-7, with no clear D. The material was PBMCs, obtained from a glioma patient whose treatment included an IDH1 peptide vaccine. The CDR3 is CASSLASSPGYEQYF. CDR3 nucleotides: TGTGCCAGCAGCTTAGCAAGTAGTCCCGGCTACGAGCAGTACTTC.